Below are 13 T cell receptor beta chains sequenced from a single sample in a study of OX40 agonist ivuxolimab in advanced cancers. Libraries were prepared by immunoSEQ multiplex PCR; TCRdb keeps only in-frame clonotypes and omits some of them. This table has just over 20,000 clones, about 77% appearing once. This specimen was CD4+ or CD8+ T cells sorted from blood, taken in a trial of the OX40 agonist ivuxolimab. The receptors were sampled from an adult with an advanced solid tumor such as melanoma, head and neck, liver or kidney cancer.

J is TRBJ1-2 and V is TRBV5-5, with D uncertain. This CDR3 spans 12 amino acids. Germline V gene lookup returns CDR1 SGHKS and CDR2 YYEKEE (reference sequence). The V and J ends lost 3 bases and 0 bases respectively, with 3 bases between them. The CDR3 spells CASSSSNYGYTF. The CDR3 DNA reads TGTGCCAGCAGCTCATCTAACTATGGCTACACCTTC.

This clone was counted between two and nine times. The chain uses TRBV9 and TRBJ2-5; TRBD1 matches at 9 bases. The germline gives CDR1 SGDLS, CDR2 YYNGEE. Unmatched junction bases numbered 11, after V lost 4 bases and J lost 1 base. CDR3 length equals 17 residues. DNA of the CDR3: TGTGCCAGCAGCAGACAAGGGACAGGGCTAATCCAAGAGACCCAGTACTTC. Protein sequence: CASSRQGTGLIQETQYF.

The V call is TRBV4-1, the J call TRBJ2-7, with 9 positions matching TRBD1. The CDR3 has 16 amino acids. Germline CDR1 is MGHRA and CDR2 is YSYEKL. The V segment lost 1 base and the J segment 3 bases; nucleotides outside the gene matches: 7. CDR3: CASSQGTGALSYEQYF. The CDR3 bases are TGCGCCAGCAGCCAAGGGACAGGGGCCCTCAGCTACGAGCAGTACTTC.

This clone occurred once. The chain has TRBV29-1 and TRBJ1-3; D not resolved. V was clipped by 5 bases and J by 3 bases, with 5 bases between them. Germline lookup yields CDR1 SQVTM and CDR2 ANQGSEA. This CDR3 comprises 11 residues. For the CDR3, the DNA is TGCAGCGTTTATGGTGGAAACACCATATATTTT. Translating gives CSVYGGNTIYF.

The V call is TRBV11-1, the J call TRBJ2-2; 8 nucleotides match TRBD1. The CDR3 is made up of 14 amino acids. Germline trimming cut 7 bases from V and 7 bases from J; bases unmatched to any gene: 8. CDR1 SGHAT and CDR2 FQDESV come from the germline V gene (reference sequence). CDR3 amino acids: CASNPDRGGGELFF. CDR3 bases: TGTGCCAGCAACCCCGACAGGGGAGGCGGGGAGCTGTTTTTT.

This rearrangement joins TRBV6-1 to TRBJ1-1, with D maybe TRBD1 (5 bases). The germline CDR1 and CDR2 sequences are MNHNS and SASEGT. This CDR3 has 14 amino acids. V lost 6 bases, J lost 1 base, and 12 bases lay in between. The CDR3 sequence: CASRGDLWNTEAFF. The CDR3, as DNA: TGTGCCAGCAGGGGGGATTTGTGGAACACTGAAGCTTTCTTT.

The V call is TRBV7-9, the J call TRBJ1-1, with TRBD1 as a possible D gene (6 bases). V dropped 5 bases and J dropped 0 bases, with 16 bases sitting between them. This CDR3 comprises 16 residues. The germline CDR1 and CDR2 sequences are SEHNR and FQNEAQ (reference sequence). The DNA of the CDR3 is TGTGCCAGCAGCCGCGCAGGGGTGCAAATGAACACTGAAGCTTTCTTT. Translation gives CASSRAGVQMNTEAFF. Full variable domain (missing parts from reference TRBV7-9 and TRBJ1-1): DTGVSQNPRHKITKRGQNVTFRCDPISEHNRLYWYRQTLGQGPEFLTYFQNEAQLEKSRLLSDRFSAERPKGSFSTLEIQRTEQGDSAMYLCASSRAGVQMNTEAFFGQGTRLTVV.

The chain couples TRBV9 to TRBJ2-1; perhaps D is TRBD1 or TRBD2 (5 bases each). Germline CDR1 reads SGDLS; CDR2 reads YYNGEE. The CDR3 loop spans 16 amino acids. Between the trimmed V and J ends, which lost 4 bases and 4 bases, there was a span of 18 bases. CDR3 bases: TGTGCCAGCAGCATGGGACCCGGATCAATTTACAATGAGCAGTTCTTC. Its translation is CASSMGPGSIYNEQFF.

In this sample, this clone turned up a few times. V usage is TRBV7-9 and J usage is TRBJ1-4, with D possibly being TRBD1 (5 bases). Trimming pared 4 bases from V and 7 bases from J, leaving 16 bases between. The CDR3 runs to 15 residues. CDR1 is SEHNR and CDR2 is FQNEAQ in the germline V gene (reference sequence). This chain's CDR3 is CASSSRQTVGEKLFF. CDR3 nucleotide sequence: TGTGCCAGCAGCTCAAGACAGACGGTCGGTGAAAAACTGTTTTTT.

The CDR3 protein is CASSSQGLVGYTF. CDR3 in DNA: TGTGCCAGCAGCTCGCAGGGTCTGGTCGGCTACACCTTC. This chain links TRBV7-9 with TRBJ1-2, with a possible D match to TRBD1 (5 bases). This CDR3 spans 13 amino acids. Germline CDR1 reads SEHNR; CDR2 reads FQNEAQ (reference sequence). The V end was cut by 4 bases, the J end by 8 bases, with 14 bases between.

The chain is built from TRBV5-4 and TRBJ2-1; 10 bases align to TRBD2. V shed 2 bases and J 0 bases; nucleotides not matched to a gene: 2. The CDR3 loop spans 16 amino acids. The germline V gene has CDR1 SGHNT and CDR2 YYREEE (reference sequence). The CDR3 DNA reads TGTGCCAGCAGCTTACTAGCGGGGAGCTCCTACAATGAGCAGTTCTTC. It is translated as CASSLLAGSSYNEQFF.

This chain joins TRBV6-5 and TRBJ1-2; 9 bases fit TRBD1. V shed 11 bases, J shed 8 bases, and the junction held 12 bases outside the gene matches. This CDR3 has 13 amino acids. Germline V gene lookup returns CDR1 MNHEY and CDR2 SVGAGI. CDR3 sequence: CAVQQGALDGYTF. The CDR3 DNA sequence: TGTGCCGTTCAACAGGGGGCTTTGGACGGCTACACCTTC.

This clone has a handful of counts. The chain has TRBV7-9 and TRBJ1-2; TRBD1 matches 7 bases. Per the germline V gene, CDR1 is SEHNR and CDR2 is FQNEAQ (reference sequence). The CDR3 totals 16 residues. V lost 5 bases to trimming and J lost 2 bases; unmatched junction nucleotides: 11. In nucleotides, the CDR3 is TGTGCCAGCAGCCCATCTCGGGGACAGACAAACTATGGCTACACCTTC. Encoded protein: CASSPSRGQTNYGYTF.